This T cell receptor beta chain was observed in a study of OX40 agonist ivuxolimab in advanced cancers. Study-level background: Each patient was given ivuxolimab into a vein every 2 weeks, at 0.01 to 10 mg/kg.

Repertoires were generated with immunoSEQ multiplex PCR, while TCRdb's copy carries only in-frame clones and drops some. In the table there are about 73,000 clones, about 90% of which are singletons. This CDR3 has 13 amino acids. The germline V gene has CDR1 MNHNS and CDR2 SASEGT. V was trimmed by 3 bases and J by 3 bases, leaving 8 bases between them. The receptor's source is an adult with an advanced solid tumor such as melanoma, head and neck, liver or kidney cancer. The gene calls are TRBV6-1 and TRBJ1-1; D not certain. Specimen: CD4+ or CD8+ T cells sorted from blood, collected in a trial of the OX40 agonist ivuxolimab. The CDR3 DNA reads as TGTGCCAGCAGTGATCAGTGGCACACTGAAGCTTTCTTT. Its translation: CASSDQWHTEAFF.